The T cell receptor (beta chain) under discussion was sequenced for a study of cytomegalovirus exposure and HLA in healthy donors. On this clone: The target antigen is unknown.

In germline, CDR1 is GTSNPN, CDR2 SVGIG (reference sequence). The CDR3 runs to 14 residues. Trimming took 4 bases from V and 2 from J; bases not matched to a gene: 7. General study findings and limits: Rarity held for most TCR sequences, but there were some public TCRs that occurred in many donors.

Measured with immunoSEQ multiplex PCR; TCRdb has only the in-frame clones, and not every one. The sample lists roughly 50,000 clones, 90% occurring once. This chain joins TRBV30 and TRBJ2-7; 8 positions match TRBD2. The specimen was PBMCs. This receptor was taken from a man younger than 30 in good health and CMV-seronegative. CDR3 sequence: CAWTTTSAPYEQYF. CDR3 DNA: TGTGCCTGGACGACGACTAGCGCTCCCTACGAGCAGTACTTC.